A selection of T cell receptor beta chains follows, all from one sample in a study of T cell repertoires in cytomegalovirus infection. TCRdb redid the calling of the reads with MiXCR, one entry per CDR3 protein. Here the sample spans under 600,000 distinct CDR3 sequences, about 15% being singletons. The source material was CD8+ T cells from PBMCs. The receptors stem from a human donor in good health (CMV status not recorded). Some clones in this sample may be carry-over from other donors' samples. The CDR3 runs from the conserved cysteine through the conserved F or W. Each record gives: J gene, V gene, clone size, D gene, CDR3 DNA, CDR3 protein. The D gene is left open where the match is weak. Rows give clone size only sometimes, using once, few, many, or a class for an expanded clone.

j_gene: TRBJ1-1
v_gene: TRBV14
abundance: NA
d_gene: NA
CDR3nt: TGTGCCAGCAGCCACCTGGCCCAGGGTGACACTGAAGCTTTCTTT
CDR3aa: CASSHLAQGDTEAFF

j_gene: TRBJ2-7
v_gene: TRBV4-2
abundance: many
d_gene: NA
CDR3nt: TGTGCCAGCAGCCAATCATTCACCGTCTTGAGTGAGCAGTACTTC
CDR3aa: CASSQSFTVLSEQYF

j_gene: TRBJ2-2
v_gene: TRBV7-9
abundance: NA
d_gene: TRBD1
CDR3nt: TGTGCCAGCAGTAATGGGCCGGGACAGTCGGTGTTTTTT
CDR3aa: CASSNGPGQSVFF

j_gene: TRBJ1-5
v_gene: TRBV6-5
abundance: NA
d_gene: TRBD1
CDR3nt: TGTGCCAGCAGTTCCGGGACAGGGATCCAGCCCCAGCATTTT
CDR3aa: CASSSGTGIQPQHF

j_gene: TRBJ2-3
v_gene: TRBV5-5
abundance: many
d_gene: NA
CDR3nt: TGTGCCAGCAGCTTGAGGGGTCGGCTGGCAGATACGCAGTATTTT
CDR3aa: CASSLRGRLADTQYF

j_gene: TRBJ1-6
v_gene: TRBV6-5
abundance: many
d_gene: NA
CDR3nt: TGTGCCAGCAGTTACGGACGGCGGGATACCTATAATTCACCCCTCCACTTT
CDR3aa: CASSYGRRDTYNSPLHF

j_gene: TRBJ2-2
v_gene: TRBV6-1
abundance: few
d_gene: TRBD2
CDR3nt: TGTGCCAGCAGCCCCTCCCTGAGCGGGGCATTCACCGGGGAGCTGTTTTTT
CDR3aa: CASSPSLSGAFTGELFF

j_gene: TRBJ2-3
v_gene: TRBV20-1
abundance: NA
d_gene: NA
CDR3nt: TGCAGTGCTAGAGATCAAGCGGTTAGCACAGATACGCAGTATTTT
CDR3aa: CSARDQAVSTDTQYF

j_gene: TRBJ1-6
v_gene: TRBV4-1
abundance: few
d_gene: NA
CDR3nt: TGCGCCAGCAGCCAGGCGGACAGCTCCTATAATTCACCCCTCCACTTT
CDR3aa: CASSQADSSYNSPLHF

j_gene: TRBJ2-1
v_gene: TRBV28
abundance: few
d_gene: TRBD2
CDR3nt: TGTGCCAGCAGTTTCCCCAAGCGGGAGGCGAGCTCCTACAATGAGCAGTTCTTC
CDR3aa: CASSFPKREASSYNEQFF

j_gene: TRBJ1-2
v_gene: TRBV6-5
abundance: many
d_gene: NA
CDR3nt: TGTGCCAGCAGCACCTCGGGCCTTCTCTATGGCTACACCTTC
CDR3aa: CASSTSGLLYGYTF

j_gene: TRBJ2-1
v_gene: TRBV28
abundance: NA
d_gene: NA
CDR3nt: TGTGCCAGCAGTTCCACCCACGGCCTAGGGATCAATGAGCAGTTCTTC
CDR3aa: CASSSTHGLGINEQFF

j_gene: TRBJ2-2
v_gene: TRBV2
abundance: many
d_gene: NA
CDR3nt: TGTGCCAGCATCCGAAAGGGGGGGTTCGGGGAGCTGTTTTTT
CDR3aa: CASIRKGGFGELFF

j_gene: TRBJ1-1
v_gene: TRBV20-1
abundance: few
d_gene: NA
CDR3nt: TGCAGTGCTCCTACAGGTCGCTGGGCTTTCTTT
CDR3aa: CSAPTGRWAFF

j_gene: TRBJ2-3
v_gene: TRBV3-1
abundance: few
d_gene: TRBD2
CDR3nt: TGTGCCAGCAGCCAAGGACCAGCGGGAGTGGAAGATACGCAGTATTTT
CDR3aa: CASSQGPAGVEDTQYF

j_gene: TRBJ2-1
v_gene: TRBV12-3/TRBV12-4
abundance: few
d_gene: NA
CDR3nt: TGTGCCTCGGGCCCCCTGATGAATGAGCAGTTCTTC
CDR3aa: CASGPLMNEQFF

j_gene: TRBJ1-4
v_gene: TRBV7-3
abundance: NA
d_gene: NA
CDR3nt: TGTGCCAGCAGCCCGGGAGGGGCCCTTAATGAAAAACTGTTTTTT
CDR3aa: CASSPGGALNEKLFF

j_gene: TRBJ1-1
v_gene: TRBV5-4
abundance: many
d_gene: TRBD1
CDR3nt: TGTGCCAGCAGCTTGTGGGGACAGGTGAACACTGAAGCTTTCTTT
CDR3aa: CASSLWGQVNTEAFF

j_gene: TRBJ1-2
v_gene: TRBV7-6
abundance: many
d_gene: TRBD1
CDR3nt: TGTGCCAGCAGCCCGGGACAGGGAGGCGGCTACACCTTC
CDR3aa: CASSPGQGGGYTF

j_gene: TRBJ2-1
v_gene: TRBV7-8
abundance: many
d_gene: TRBD2
CDR3nt: TGTGCCAGCAGCTTTTCCCCGGGACTAGCGGGAGGGCCGGCATACAATGAGCAGTTCTTC
CDR3aa: CASSFSPGLAGGPAYNEQFF

j_gene: TRBJ2-1
v_gene: TRBV27
abundance: NA
d_gene: TRBD2
CDR3nt: TGTGCCAGCACCCCGGGGGGGGCCCCCTACAATGAGCAGTTCTTC
CDR3aa: CASTPGGAPYNEQFF

j_gene: TRBJ2-7
v_gene: TRBV12-3/TRBV12-4
abundance: many
d_gene: NA
CDR3nt: TGTGCCAGCAGTCCCGGGCGTGGACCCTACGAGCAGTACTTC
CDR3aa: CASSPGRGPYEQYF

j_gene: TRBJ1-5
v_gene: TRBV7-6
abundance: many
d_gene: NA
CDR3nt: TGTGCCAGCAGCTCGGGACCCCGGGTCAATCAGCCCCAGCATTTT
CDR3aa: CASSSGPRVNQPQHF

j_gene: TRBJ1-1
v_gene: TRBV15
abundance: NA
d_gene: TRBD1
CDR3nt: TGTGCCACCAGGAGACAGGGAAGGGACACTGAAGCTTTCTTT
CDR3aa: CATRRQGRDTEAFF

j_gene: TRBJ2-7
v_gene: TRBV6-2/TRBV6-3
abundance: few
d_gene: NA
CDR3nt: TGTGCCAGCAGTTACACAGAGGGGGGGAACGAGCAGTACTTC
CDR3aa: CASSYTEGGNEQYF

j_gene: TRBJ2-1
v_gene: TRBV9
abundance: few
d_gene: TRBD2
CDR3nt: TGTGCCAGCAGCTTAACCGGGACTAGCGCGTACAATGAGCAGTTCTTC
CDR3aa: CASSLTGTSAYNEQFF

j_gene: TRBJ2-5
v_gene: TRBV5-6
abundance: many
d_gene: TRBD2
CDR3nt: TGTGCCAGCGACAGCGGGGGGGCCCAAGAGACCCAGTACTTC
CDR3aa: CASDSGGAQETQYF

j_gene: TRBJ2-7
v_gene: TRBV7-6
abundance: many
d_gene: NA
CDR3nt: TGTGCCAGCAGCTTATCGGAGGGGCGCGGACAGTACTTC
CDR3aa: CASSLSEGRGQYF

j_gene: TRBJ1-5
v_gene: TRBV6-1
abundance: many
d_gene: NA
CDR3nt: TGTGCCAGCAGTGGACGGGTTAGCAATCAGCCCCAGCATTTT
CDR3aa: CASSGRVSNQPQHF

j_gene: TRBJ2-7
v_gene: TRBV7-9
abundance: NA
d_gene: TRBD2
CDR3nt: TGTGCCAGCAGCTCCGGACTAGATTTGTACGAGCAGTACTTC
CDR3aa: CASSSGLDLYEQYF

j_gene: TRBJ2-1
v_gene: TRBV9
abundance: NA
d_gene: TRBD2
CDR3nt: TGTGCCAGCAGCCCAACCGGACTAGCTGATGGGCAGTTCTTC
CDR3aa: CASSPTGLADGQFF

j_gene: TRBJ2-1
v_gene: TRBV7-3
abundance: many
d_gene: NA
CDR3nt: TGTGCCAGCAGCAGGATCGGGGATGAGCAGTTCTTC
CDR3aa: CASSRIGDEQFF

j_gene: TRBJ1-1
v_gene: TRBV5-4
abundance: NA
d_gene: TRBD1
CDR3nt: TGTGCCAGCAGCTTCGGACAGGGTGAGACTGAAGCTTTCTTT
CDR3aa: CASSFGQGETEAFF

j_gene: TRBJ1-1
v_gene: TRBV5-1
abundance: NA
d_gene: NA
CDR3nt: TGCGCCAGCAGGGGTGTCGACACTGAAGCTTTCTTT
CDR3aa: CASRGVDTEAFF

j_gene: TRBJ1-1
v_gene: TRBV7-9
abundance: many
d_gene: NA
CDR3nt: TGTGCCAGCAGCTTAGAGAACAGGAGGAACACTGAAGCTTTCTTT
CDR3aa: CASSLENRRNTEAFF

j_gene: TRBJ2-3
v_gene: TRBV7-9
abundance: few
d_gene: NA
CDR3nt: TGTGCCAGCAGCTTAGAAGGGCTTTCGGATACGCAGTATTTT
CDR3aa: CASSLEGLSDTQYF

j_gene: TRBJ2-5
v_gene: TRBV27
abundance: few
d_gene: TRBD1
CDR3nt: TGTGCCAGCAGTCCGCTCCAGGGGGCCACGTCGGAGACCCAGTACTTC
CDR3aa: CASSPLQGATSETQYF

j_gene: TRBJ2-1
v_gene: TRBV7-3
abundance: many
d_gene: TRBD2
CDR3nt: TGTGCCAGCAGCCCTTCTAGCGGGAGGAGGGGAAATGAGCAGTTCTTC
CDR3aa: CASSPSSGRRGNEQFF

j_gene: TRBJ2-5
v_gene: TRBV12-3/TRBV12-4
abundance: few
d_gene: TRBD2
CDR3nt: TGTGCCAGCAGGGATAGCGGGAGTCGTCGGGGAGAGACCCAGTACTTC
CDR3aa: CASRDSGSRRGETQYF

j_gene: TRBJ2-1
v_gene: TRBV19
abundance: few
d_gene: NA
CDR3nt: TGTGCCAGTAGTATAGTGGGCGAGCAGTTCTTC
CDR3aa: CASSIVGEQFF

j_gene: TRBJ1-5
v_gene: TRBV7-6
abundance: NA
d_gene: NA
CDR3nt: TGCGCCAGCTGCTTAATGGGGAACCAGCTCCAGCATTTT
CDR3aa: CASCLMGNQLQHF

j_gene: TRBJ1-1
v_gene: TRBV18
abundance: few
d_gene: NA
CDR3nt: TGTGCCAGCTCCCCGAAGCGGGTAATGAACACTGAAGCTTTCTTT
CDR3aa: CASSPKRVMNTEAFF

j_gene: TRBJ2-7
v_gene: TRBV7-9
abundance: many
d_gene: TRBD1
CDR3nt: TGTGCCAGCAGCCCAGGACAGGTTGCCTCCTACGAGCAGTACTTC
CDR3aa: CASSPGQVASYEQYF

j_gene: TRBJ2-7
v_gene: TRBV7-8
abundance: many
d_gene: NA
CDR3nt: TGTGCCAGCAGCTTAGGGCGGGGAGTCTACGAGCAGTACTTC
CDR3aa: CASSLGRGVYEQYF

j_gene: TRBJ1-2
v_gene: TRBV12-5
abundance: many
d_gene: TRBD1
CDR3nt: TGTGCTAGTGGATCTGGGACAGGGAATGGCTACACCTTC
CDR3aa: CASGSGTGNGYTF

j_gene: TRBJ2-1
v_gene: TRBV4-1
abundance: many
d_gene: TRBD1
CDR3nt: TGCGCCAGCAGCCAAGATCCCCCTCTTACAGGGGGGATGGATGAGCAGTTCTTC
CDR3aa: CASSQDPPLTGGMDEQFF

j_gene: TRBJ1-1
v_gene: TRBV10-3
abundance: NA
d_gene: NA
CDR3nt: TGTGCCATATGGACAGAAATGAACACTGAAGCTTTCTTT
CDR3aa: CAIWTEMNTEAFF

j_gene: TRBJ2-1
v_gene: TRBV7-6
abundance: many
d_gene: TRBD1
CDR3nt: TGTGCCAGCAGCCCAAGGGGACAGTTGATGGAAACCTACAATGAGCAGTTCTTC
CDR3aa: CASSPRGQLMETYNEQFF

j_gene: TRBJ1-1
v_gene: TRBV19
abundance: NA
d_gene: NA
CDR3nt: TGTGCCAGTAACCGGCCGAACACTGAAGCTTTCTTT
CDR3aa: CASNRPNTEAFF